The 18 T cell receptor beta chains below all came from one sample that was sequenced in a study of blood T cell repertoires in COVID-19. Libraries were prepared by immunoSEQ multiplex PCR; TCRdb keeps only in-frame clonotypes and omits some of them. There are about 270,000 clones in the sample; approximately 91% occur only once, and 0.8% to 1% lies in the top ten. Material: PBMCs or T cells enriched from blood (not recorded which). The receptors stem from a woman in her 30s who had recovered from COVID-19.

V and J are TRBV19 and TRBJ1-1, with 8 bases that match TRBD1. V dropped 7 bases and J dropped 0; count of bases not matched to a gene: 7. The germline gives CDR1 LNHDA, CDR2 SQIVND (reference sequence). This CDR3 has 15 residues. CDR3 sequence (DNA): TGTGCCAGTATGATGACAGGGGCCATGAACACTGAAGCTTTCTTT. Its translation is CASMMTGAMNTEAFF.

The chain has TRBV13 and TRBJ1-1; tentative D call: TRBD1 (5 bases). Germline V gene data show CDR1 as PRHDT and CDR2 as FYEKMQ (reference sequence). The CDR3 loop spans 14 amino acids. The V end was cut by 3 bases, the J end by 5 bases, with 13 bases between. The CDR3 loop is CASSLETVNTEAFF. DNA for the CDR3: TGTGCCAGCAGCTTGGAGACAGTTAATACTGAAGCTTTCTTT.

The V and J genes are TRBV5-1 and TRBJ1-6; 9 bases line up with TRBD1. V was pared by 2 bases and J by 7 bases, with 7 bases of the junction left unmatched. CDR1 and CDR2 from the germline V gene are SGHRS and YFSETQ. This CDR3 region has 16 residues. The CDR3 bases are TGCGCCAGCAGCTTCGCCGGACAGGGGCAGAATTCACCCCTCCACTTT. This codes for CASSFAGQGQNSPLHF.

The sample holds a few counts of this clone. Distinct nucleotide sequences in the sample also encode this CDR3. The chain links TRBV28 to TRBJ1-2; perhaps TRBD1 as D (6 bases). The CDR3 extends over 11 amino acids. Germline V gene data show CDR1 as MDHEN and CDR2 as SYDVKM. V shed 6 bases and J shed 6 bases, with 8 bases lying between them. As DNA, the CDR3 is TGTGCCAGCAGACACAGGGATGGCTACACCTTC. As protein: CASRHRDGYTF.

In nucleotides, the CDR3 is TGTGCCAGTAAGAACGACCCTAGAAAAGGGGTTTTCACAGATACGCAGTATTTT. Amino acids: CASKNDPRKGVFTDTQYF. The chain employs TRBV19 and TRBJ2-3, with D perhaps TRBD1 (5 bases). CDR1 and CDR2 from the germline V gene are LNHDA and SQIVND (reference sequence). The CDR3 has 18 amino acids. V lost 7 bases to trimming and J lost 2 bases, with 25 bases between them.

The chain is built from TRBV5-3 and TRBJ1-2; 10 nucleotides line up with TRBD1. TRBV5-3 is filed as an ORF, its function uncertain. The CDR3 extends over 16 amino acids. Trimming took 0 bases from V and 6 from J; bases not matched to a gene: 8. DNA of the CDR3: TGTGCCAGAAGCTTGGCCGGGACAGGGGATCCAGATGGCTACACCTTC. Translating it yields CARSLAGTGDPDGYTF.

This chain links TRBV14 with TRBJ2-2; TRBD2 aligns across 12 bases. CDR3 length: 19 residues. The V gene end was trimmed by 6 bases and the J gene end by 2 bases; junction bases not matched to a gene: 13. Germline V gives CDR1 SGHDN, CDR2 FVKESK. The CDR3 is CASSPPGLAGRYNTGELFF. CDR3 nucleotides: TGTGCCAGCAGTCCGCCGGGACTAGCGGGCCGCTACAACACCGGGGAGCTGTTTTTT. Full variable domain (remainder filled in from reference TRBV14 and TRBJ2-2): EAGVTQFPSHSVIEKGQTVTLRCDPISGHDNLYWYRRVMGKEIKFLLHFVKESKQDESGMPNNRFLAERTGGTYSTLKVQPAELEDSGVYFCASSPPGLAGRYNTGELFFGEGSRLTVL.

The chain recombines TRBV7-2 with TRBJ1-4; tentative D call: TRBD1 (5 bases). The V end lost 5 bases, the J end lost 10 bases, and 11 bases lay between the germline ends. The CDR3 sequence is 12 residues long. The germline gives CDR1 SGHTA, CDR2 FQGNSA. The CDR3 loop reads CASSPRGGKLFF. As DNA, the CDR3 is TGTGCCAGCAGCCCCCGCGGGGGAAAACTGTTTTTT.

CDR3 DNA sequence: TGTGCCAGCAGCTCACAGGGAACTGGGGCCAACGTCCTGACTTTC. As protein: CASSSQGTGANVLTF. The J gene is TRBJ2-6, the V gene TRBV6-5; a possible D gene is TRBD1 (6 bases). The CDR3 covers 15 residues. The germline V gene encodes CDR1 MNHEY and CDR2 SVGAGI. V lost 6 bases to trimming and J lost 2 bases, with 11 bases between them.

This chain joins TRBV19 and TRBJ1-2; TRBD1 matches at 10 bases. The CDR3 has 16 residues. The germline gives CDR1 LNHDA, CDR2 SQIVND (reference sequence). J was trimmed by 4 bases and V by 6 bases; bases with no gene match: 11. CDR3 DNA sequence: TGTGCCAGTAGCATGACAGGGGGCCACCGCCTCTATGGCTACACCTTC. Its protein is CASSMTGGHRLYGYTF.

CDR3 in amino acids: CSAGLAGPNEQFF. As DNA, the CDR3 is TGCAGCGCCGGACTAGCGGGACCAAATGAGCAGTTCTTC. V gene TRBV29-1 combines with J gene TRBJ2-1; 12 bases line up with TRBD2. With 7 bases clipped from V and 7 bases from J, the junction kept 5 bases outside the gene matches. This CDR3 is 13 amino acids long. Germline CDR1 is SQVTM and CDR2 is ANQGSEA.

V usage is TRBV7-8 and J usage is TRBJ1-5; 7 bases align to TRBD1. The CDR3 runs 14 residues. V trimming: 1 base; J trimming: 5 bases; junction bases outside the gene matches: 2. Germline CDR1 reads SGHVS; CDR2 reads FQNEAQ. The CDR3 spells CASSLDRGYQPQHF. The CDR3 nucleotides read TGTGCCAGCAGCTTAGACAGGGGCTATCAGCCCCAGCATTTT.

V usage is TRBV2 and J usage is TRBJ2-2; weak D call: TRBD1 (6 bases). The CDR3 covers 14 residues. V was cut by 5 bases and J by 1 base, with 8 bases left in between. The V gene's germline CDR1 is SNHLY and CDR2 FYNNEI. The CDR3 DNA sequence: TGTGCCAGCAGTCGGACAGAGAACACCGGGGAGCTGTTTTTT. Amino acid sequence: CASSRTENTGELFF.

A single count supports this clone. The rearrangement uses TRBV5-1 and TRBJ1-4; no reliable D call. Trimming took off 3 bases at V and 2 bases at J, with 11 bases between the two ends. The CDR3 extends over 15 amino acids. CDR1 and CDR2 from the germline V gene are SGHRS and YFSETQ. This CDR3 is CASSSLSATNEKLFF. The CDR3 DNA is TGCGCCAGCAGCTCCTTAAGCGCGACTAATGAAAAACTGTTTTTT. Looking up the rest from reference TRBV5-1 and TRBJ1-4 gives the full variable domain: KAGVTQTPRYLIKTRGQQVTLSCSPISGHRSVSWYQQTPGQGLQFLFEYFSETQRNKGNFPGRFSGRQFSNSRSEMNVSTLELGDSALYLCASSSLSATNEKLFFGSGTQLSVL.

The V and J genes are TRBV28 and TRBJ1-2; 7 bases fit TRBD1. With 1 base clipped from V and 4 bases from J, the junction kept 6 bases outside the gene matches. CDR3 size: 15 residues. Germline CDR1 and CDR2: MDHEN and SYDVKM. CDR3 nucleotides: TGTGCCAGCAGTTTATCCGGGACAGTCTTCTATGGCTACACCTTC. Translation gives CASSLSGTVFYGYTF.

J is TRBJ1-4 and V is TRBV19; D is unclear. CDR1 LNHDA and CDR2 SQIVND come from the germline V gene (reference sequence). V lost 3 bases and J lost 0, with 8 bases in between. The CDR3 totals 15 residues. The CDR3 reads CASSMVAATNEKLFF. CDR3 coding DNA: TGTGCCAGTAGTATGGTGGCAGCAACTAATGAAAAACTGTTTTTT.

DNA for the CDR3: TGTGCCAGCAGCTTAGATGGGTCGGCGGGAGGGGCTCAATACAATGAGCAGTTCTTC. Protein product: CASSLDGSAGGAQYNEQFF. This chain uses TRBV11-3 with TRBJ2-1; 9 bases are a match to TRBD2. J was trimmed by 4 bases and V by 0 bases; bases with no gene match: 13. The CDR3 has 19 residues. Germline CDR1 and CDR2: SGHNT and YENEEA.

CDR3 DNA: TGTGCCACCAGTGATCGGGACAGGGGTCAGACAGATACGCAGTATTTT. It yields the protein CATSDRDRGQTDTQYF. The genes are TRBV24-1 and TRBJ2-3; TRBD1 matches 10 bases. J lost 3 bases, V lost 3 bases, and 5 bases had no gene match. Germline loops: CDR1 KGHDR, CDR2 SFDVKD. The CDR3 runs 16 residues.